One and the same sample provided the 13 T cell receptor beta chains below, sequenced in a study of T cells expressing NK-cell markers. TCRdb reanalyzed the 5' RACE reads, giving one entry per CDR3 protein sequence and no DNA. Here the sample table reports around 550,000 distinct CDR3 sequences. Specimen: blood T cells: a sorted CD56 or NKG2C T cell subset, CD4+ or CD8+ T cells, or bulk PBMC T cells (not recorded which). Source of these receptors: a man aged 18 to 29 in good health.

The CDR3 sequence is CSARRAGGNDEQYF. The rearrangement uses TRBV20-1 and TRBJ2-7; no DNA is available, so the TRBD2 call from TCRdb remains unchecked. The CDR3 length is 14 residues. Germline assignment: CDR1 DFQATT and CDR2 SNEGSKA (reference sequence).

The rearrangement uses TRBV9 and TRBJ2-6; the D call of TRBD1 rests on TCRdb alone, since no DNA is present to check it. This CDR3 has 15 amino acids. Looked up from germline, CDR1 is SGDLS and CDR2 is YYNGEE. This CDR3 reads CASSGGESGANVLTF.

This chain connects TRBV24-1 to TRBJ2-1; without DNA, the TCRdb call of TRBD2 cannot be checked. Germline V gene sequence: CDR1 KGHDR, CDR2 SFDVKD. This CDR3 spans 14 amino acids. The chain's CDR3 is CATSIAGNHDEQFF.

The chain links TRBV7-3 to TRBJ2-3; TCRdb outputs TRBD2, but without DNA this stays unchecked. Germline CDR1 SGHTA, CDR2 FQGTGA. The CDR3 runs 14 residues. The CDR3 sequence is CASSNSGRADTQYF.

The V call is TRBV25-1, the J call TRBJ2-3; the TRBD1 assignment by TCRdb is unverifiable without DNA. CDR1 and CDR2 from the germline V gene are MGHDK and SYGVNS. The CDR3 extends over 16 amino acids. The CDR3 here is CASSDPSQGSLDTQYF.

The CDR3 spells CASSEILGEQFF. The chain recombines TRBV10-1 with TRBJ2-1. Germline V CDR1 and CDR2: WNHNN, SYGVQD (reference sequence). This CDR3 has 12 residues.

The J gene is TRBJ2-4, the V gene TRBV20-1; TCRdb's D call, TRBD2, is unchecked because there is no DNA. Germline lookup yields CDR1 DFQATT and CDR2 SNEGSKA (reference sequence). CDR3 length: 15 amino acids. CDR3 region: CSARDPGTSKNIQYF.

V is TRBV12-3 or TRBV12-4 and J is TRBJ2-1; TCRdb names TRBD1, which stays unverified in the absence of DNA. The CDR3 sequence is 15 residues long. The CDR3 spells CASSFNTRVYNEQFF.

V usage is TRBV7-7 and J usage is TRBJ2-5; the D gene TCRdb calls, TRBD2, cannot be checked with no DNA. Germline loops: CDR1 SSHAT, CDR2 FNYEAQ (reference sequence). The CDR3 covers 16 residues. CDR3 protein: CASSLAWRLAEETQYF.

CDR3 sequence: CASRGVTNYGYTF. The chain combines TRBV6-1 with TRBJ1-2; lacking DNA, the TRBD1 call made by TCRdb goes unchecked. The length of the CDR3 is 13 residues. In germline, CDR1 is MNHNS, CDR2 SASEGT.

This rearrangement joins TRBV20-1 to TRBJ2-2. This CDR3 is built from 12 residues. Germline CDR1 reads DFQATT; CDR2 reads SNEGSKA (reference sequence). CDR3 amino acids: CSAPRRAGELFF.

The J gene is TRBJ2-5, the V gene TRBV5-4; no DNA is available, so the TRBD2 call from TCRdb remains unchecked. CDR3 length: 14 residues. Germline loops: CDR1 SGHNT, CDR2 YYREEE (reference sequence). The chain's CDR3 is CASSTFYGRETQYF.

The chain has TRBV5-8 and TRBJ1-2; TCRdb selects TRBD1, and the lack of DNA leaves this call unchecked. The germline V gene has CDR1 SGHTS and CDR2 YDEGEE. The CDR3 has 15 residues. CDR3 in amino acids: CASSLGIRQGHGYTF.